This T cell receptor (beta chain) was recovered during a study of shared clonotypes between healthy human individuals. The overall study: Per-donor plates numbered three CD4 naive, three CD4 memory, two CD8 naive and one CD8 memory. Whole-study results and caveats: Sharing across a few donors was seen in approximately 5.2% of naive CD4 clonotypes.

Investigators spread the genomic DNA of each subset evenly over several immunoSEQ plates. Using immunoSEQ multiplex PCR, the repertoire was profiled, and TCRdb retains in-frame clones only, with some absent. The sample comprises hundreds of thousands of clones, about 92% of which are singletons, and under 30% rests with the top ten. The CDR3 covers 13 residues. V lost 10 bases and J 4 bases, leaving 17 bases between the germline ends. From germline, CDR1 is MNHEY and CDR2 SVGAGI. CD45RO-negative cells were positively selected for CCR7, leaving out terminally differentiated effector memory CD45RA+ cells. Adult Caucasians living in Nashville, Tennessee made up all of the donors. On this clone: The antigen is undetermined.

Material for sequencing was naive CD8+ T cells sorted from blood. This receptor was taken from a man under 40 in good health. The V gene is TRBV6-5, the J gene TRBJ2-7; tentatively, D is TRBD1 (6 bases). The CDR3 sequence is CATLGGPPYEQYF. In nucleotides, the CDR3 is TGTGCCACCCTAGGGGGACCACCTTACGAGCAGTACTTC.